This T cell receptor (beta chain) was identified during a study of molecular identifiers for immune sequencing clone quantification. Libraries of naive CD8 cells were prepared from around 20,000 to 990,000 sorted cells using 10%, 30% or 50% RNA. This clonotype came up a few times. Its antigen is not known. Points from the study as a whole: Some 970,000 naive cells reportedly did not prevent detection of spiked Jurkat TCR RNA from one cell. Clones carrying above 20 RNA copies accounted for over 97% of effector molecules, under 1% in naive cells.

This CDR3 region has 17 residues. The germline CDR1 and CDR2 sequences are SGHDT and YYEEEE. Trimming cost V 4 bases and J 2 bases; bases outside gene matches: 15. Methods described previously were used for bulk TCR libraries, and listed TCR primers were applied. Using its own MiXCR run on the PCR reads, TCRdb lists one record per CDR3 protein. The table shows approximately 500,000 distinct CDR3 sequences, with about 25% occurring only once. Sequencing was carried out using naive CD8+ T cells from blood, with Jurkat cell RNA spiked in. Subset specified: FACS-sorted CD8+CD4-CCR7+CD45RA+ naive T cells. The TCR comes from a human donor in good health. Some libraries in this study had Jurkat cell RNA spiked in. The chain is built from TRBV5-6 and TRBJ2-7; TRBD1 matches 7 bases. CDR3 amino acids: CASSQIRDSYPPYEQYF. The CDR3, as DNA: TGTGCCAGCAGCCAGATAAGGGACAGTTATCCCCCCTACGAGCAGTACTTC. Combining the CDR3 with reference TRBV5-6 and TRBJ2-7 gives the whole variable domain DAGVTQSPTHLIKTRGQQVTLRCSPKSGHDTVSWYQQALGQGPQFIFQYYEEEERQRGNFPDRFSGHQFPNYSSELNVNALLLGDSALYLCASSQIRDSYPPYEQYFGPGTRLTVT.